This T cell receptor beta chain was obtained from a study of blood T cell repertoires in COVID-19 (dated by TCRdb to about 2020). Background for the entire study: The collaborator samples originated in the United States, Italy and Spain and spanned the acute and convalescent phases of COVID-19. Where available, HLA class I and class II types were taken from metadata supplied by the sample provider and were not determined by assay-based typing. The samples were drawn from the first 160 participants of the ongoing ImmuneRACE study and from over a thousand subjects provided by 6 global collaborators. Subjects who had been exposed to COVID-19, were actively infected with it, or had recovered from it provided the deeply sampled blood TCRbeta repertoires that made up the dataset. The prospective study material was composed of cDNA or gDNA derived from T cells, B-cell-depleted T cells, or PBMCs. A de-identified subject ID, COVID-19 status, age in years and sex were almost always included in the sample metadata. The repertoires were made available in a free public database intended to serve as a resource for research on the immune response to SARS-CoV-2.

Findings and caveats that apply to the study as a whole: The amount of clinical and demographic metadata varied by source and participant and was provided uncurated.

TCRbeta CDR3 regions were amplified from genomic DNA using the immunoSEQ Assay, a bias-controlled multiplex PCR. The source study handled its data this way. The number of nucleated cells in each sample was estimated by amplification of reference gene primers within the assay. To quantify the absolute abundance of each unique TCRbeta CDR3 rearrangement, sequence reads were collapsed and filtered. For each sample, productive Simpson clonality was calculated by taking the square root of Simpson's diversity index across productive rearrangements. TCRdb provides this immuneACCESS table in a form limited to in-frame rearrangements. Some clones are lacking; in checked studies, under half of them reflect an unresolved V gene, and why the rest are absent is not known. From that table come the V and J calls and clone size; the DNA was used to work out D and trimming. The sample yields fewer than 130,000 clones; around 80% were counted once. Of the sample, about 3.7% falls within the top ten clones.

The collaborating institutions used their own protocols to collect whole blood in K2EDTA tubes. For TCRbeta analysis, collaborators shipped samples as frozen whole blood, isolated PBMCs, or DNA extracted from either of those sample types. Trimming at the junction amounts to 4 bases on V and 5 bases on J, and the germline ends lie 15 bases apart. From the cysteine up to the phenylalanine, the CDR3 has a length of 14 residues. Only the CDR3 DNA stays, 42 bases, in frame from base 1. CDR1 SGHKS and CDR2 YYEKEE are derived from the germline V gene (reference sequence). A remark on this clone: Its antigen has not been determined. No clone much larger than this one lies a single base away; base qualities are absent.

The sequenced sample was peripheral blood. The chain was built from TRBV5-5 and TRBJ1-1, with the D gene uncertain. The TCR was taken from a woman older than 75 with acute or convalescent COVID-19. The CDR3 reads as follows: CASSRNSLETEAFF. The DNA sequence reads TGTGCCAGCAGCCGGAACAGTTTGGAAACTGAAGCTTTCTTT.